This T cell receptor (beta chain) was profiled in a study of CD8 T cells in ankylosing spondylitis. Regarding the study as a whole: Disease-linked clones were found to be CD8+ and relatively rare in peripheral blood. What appeared characteristic of ankylosing spondylitis blood was a TCR beta motif of fewer than ten highly homologous variants. Significantly higher representation of disease-linked clones was reported for matched ankylosing spondylitis synovial fluid.

One entry per CDR3 protein, called by TCRdb with MiXCR from the 5' RACE reads. The sample includes about 440,000 distinct CDR3 sequences, about 15% of them seen just once. This clonotype was seen at least ten times. Its antigen is not identified. The CDR3 is 15 amino acids. V dropped 0 bases and J dropped 3 bases, with 11 bases sitting between them. Germline V lookup: CDR1 MGHRA, CDR2 YSYEKL. The chain carries TRBV4-1 and TRBJ1-2, with D unresolved. The sequence was obtained from a male donor with ankylosing spondylitis. Sequencing was performed on blood, either unsorted or a sorted T cell fraction (not recorded which). This CDR3 is CASSQDRITHYGYTF. DNA for the CDR3: TGCGCCAGCAGCCAAGATCGAATCACTCACTATGGCTACACCTTC.